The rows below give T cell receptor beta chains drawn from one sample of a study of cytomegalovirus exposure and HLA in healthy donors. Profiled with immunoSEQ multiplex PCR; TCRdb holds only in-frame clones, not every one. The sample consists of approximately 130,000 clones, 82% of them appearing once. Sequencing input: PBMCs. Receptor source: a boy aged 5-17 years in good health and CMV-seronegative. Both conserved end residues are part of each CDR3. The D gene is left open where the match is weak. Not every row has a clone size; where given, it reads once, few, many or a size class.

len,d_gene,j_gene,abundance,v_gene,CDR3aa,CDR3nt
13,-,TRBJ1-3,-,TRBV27,CARSISSGNTIYF,TGTGCCCGTTCCATTAGCTCTGGAAACACCATATATTTT
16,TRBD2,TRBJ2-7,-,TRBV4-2,CASSQDSGSAWDEQYF,TGTGCCAGCAGCCAAGACAGCGGGAGCGCTTGGGACGAGCAGTACTTC
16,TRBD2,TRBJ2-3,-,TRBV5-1,CASSVRTSGSGDTQYF,TGCGCCAGCAGCGTCCGGACTAGCGGGAGTGGAGATACGCAGTATTTT
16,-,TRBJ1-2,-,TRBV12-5,CASGLVTGTFNYGYTF,TGTGCTAGTGGTTTGGTAACGGGGACTTTTAACTATGGCTACACCTTC
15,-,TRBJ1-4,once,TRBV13,CASSLGRVRNEKLFF,TGTGCCAGCAGCTTAGGGAGGGTTAGGAATGAAAAACTGTTTTTT
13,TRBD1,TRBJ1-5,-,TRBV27,CASGTGGNQPQHF,TGTGCCAGCGGGACAGGGGGCAATCAGCCCCAGCATTTT
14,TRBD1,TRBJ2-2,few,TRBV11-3,CASSSDRGTGELFF,TGTGCCAGCAGCTCTGACAGGGGCACCGGGGAGCTGTTTTTT
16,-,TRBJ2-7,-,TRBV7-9,CSSSLAGRGEPSEQYF,TGTTCCAGCAGCTTAGCTGGGAGAGGAGAGCCCAGCGAGCAGTACTTC
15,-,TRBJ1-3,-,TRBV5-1,CASRPGPVSGNTIYF,TGCGCCAGCCGCCCTGGCCCAGTCTCTGGAAACACCATATATTTT
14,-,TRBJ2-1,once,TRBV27,CASSLSFPFNEQFF,TGTGCCAGCAGTTTATCGTTCCCCTTTAATGAGCAGTTCTTC
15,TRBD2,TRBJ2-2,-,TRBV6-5,CASSVASGNTGELFF,TGTGCCAGCAGTGTGGCTAGCGGGAACACCGGGGAGCTGTTTTTT
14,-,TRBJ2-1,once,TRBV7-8,CASSLEGGRNEQFF,TGTGCCAGCAGCTTAGAGGGGGGGCGGAATGAGCAGTTCTTC
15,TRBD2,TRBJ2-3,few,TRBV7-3,CASSFSGPRTDTQYF,TGTGCCAGCAGCTTTAGCGGGCCTCGCACAGATACGCAGTATTTT
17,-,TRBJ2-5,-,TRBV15,CATSRDSQRIHTETQYF,TGTGCCACCAGCAGAGATTCCCAGCGGATCCACACGGAGACCCAGTACTTC
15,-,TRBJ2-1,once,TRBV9,CASSAEGAFYNEQFF,TGTGCCAGCAGCGCGGAGGGTGCTTTCTACAATGAGCAGTTCTTC
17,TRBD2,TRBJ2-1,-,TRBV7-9,CASSPGVAGPSYNEQFF,TGTGCCAGCAGCCCGGGAGTAGCGGGCCCCTCCTACAATGAGCAGTTCTTC
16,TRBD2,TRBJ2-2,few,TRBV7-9,CASSLTSGGNTGELFF,TGTGCCAGCAGCTTAACTAGCGGGGGCAACACCGGGGAGCTGTTTTTT
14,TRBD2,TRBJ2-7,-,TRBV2,CAGYGLAGSYEQYF,TGTGCCGGATACGGACTAGCGGGATCCTACGAGCAGTACTTC
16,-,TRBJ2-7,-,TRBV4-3,CASSQDWSISSYEQYF,TGCGCCAGCAGCCAAGATTGGTCCATCAGCTCCTACGAGCAGTACTTC
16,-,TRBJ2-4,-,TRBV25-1,CGLDKSPSGAKNIQYF,TGTGGCCTGGACAAATCCCCCAGTGGGGCCAAAAACATTCAGTACTTC
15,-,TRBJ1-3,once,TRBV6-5,CASSYGGISGNTIYF,TGTGCCAGCAGTTATGGGGGCATTTCTGGAAACACCATATATTTT
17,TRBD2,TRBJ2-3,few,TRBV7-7,CASSLGSGGILTDTQYF,TGTGCCAGCAGCCTAGGGTCGGGGGGTATTCTCACAGATACGCAGTATTTT
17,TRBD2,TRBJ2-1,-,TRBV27,CASSGGLAVSSYNEQFF,TGTGCCAGCAGTGGGGGACTAGCGGTCTCCTCCTACAATGAGCAGTTCTTC
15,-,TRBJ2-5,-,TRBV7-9,CASSSHGRDEETQYF,TGTGCCAGCAGTTCCCATGGGCGGGACGAAGAGACCCAGTACTTC
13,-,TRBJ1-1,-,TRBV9,CASSVEPETEAFF,TGTGCCAGCAGCGTAGAACCAGAAACTGAAGCTTTCTTT
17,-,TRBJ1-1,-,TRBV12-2,CASRLARTLLGDTEAFF,TGTGCAAGTCGCTTAGCGCGGACTCTACTAGGAGACACTGAAGCTTTCTTT
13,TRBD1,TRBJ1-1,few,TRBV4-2,CASSRTGQTEAFF,TGTGCCAGCAGCCGGACAGGTCAGACTGAAGCTTTCTTT
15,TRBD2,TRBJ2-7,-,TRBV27,CASSLLREARPEQYF,TGTGCCAGCAGTTTATTGCGGGAGGCCCGTCCCGAGCAGTACTTC
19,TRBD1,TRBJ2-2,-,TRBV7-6,CASSPIGPGQETAAGELFF,TGTGCCAGCAGCCCCATAGGACCGGGACAGGAGACGGCGGCCGGGGAGCTGTTTTTT
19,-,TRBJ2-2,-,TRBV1,CTSSQDRVTELPPHGELFF,TGCACCAGCAGCCAAGATAGGGTGACAGAGCTCCCTCCTCACGGGGAGCTGTTTTTT
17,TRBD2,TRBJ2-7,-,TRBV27,CASSPPKDPSGGDEQYF,TGTGCCAGCAGTCCTCCCAAGGACCCCTCCGGGGGGGACGAGCAGTACTTC
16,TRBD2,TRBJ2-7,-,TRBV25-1,CASRSNEGTSAYEQYF,TGTGCCAGCCGCTCAAATGAAGGGACTAGCGCCTACGAGCAGTACTTC
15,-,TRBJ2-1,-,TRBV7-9,CASSLSRAPYNEQFF,TGTGCCAGCAGCTTATCCAGGGCCCCCTACAATGAGCAGTTCTTC
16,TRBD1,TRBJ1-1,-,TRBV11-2,CASSFWDRGMNTEAFF,TGTGCCAGCAGCTTCTGGGACAGGGGAATGAACACTGAAGCTTTCTTT
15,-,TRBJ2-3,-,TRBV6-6,CASSYSTGSRDTQYF,TGTGCCAGCAGTTACTCGACTGGGAGTAGGGATACGCAGTATTTT
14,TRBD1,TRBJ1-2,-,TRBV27,CASSVRQGAKGYTF,TGTGCCAGCAGTGTAAGACAGGGGGCGAAGGGCTACACCTTC
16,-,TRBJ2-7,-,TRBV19,CASSSGMGLGSYEQYF,TGTGCCAGTAGTAGCGGGATGGGTCTTGGGTCCTACGAGCAGTACTTC
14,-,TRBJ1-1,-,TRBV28,CASRLSGSNTEAFF,TGTGCCAGCAGACTCTCCGGGAGCAACACTGAAGCTTTCTTT
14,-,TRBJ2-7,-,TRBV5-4,CASSFTGSSYEQYF,TGTGCCAGCAGCTTCACAGGGTCCTCCTACGAGCAGTACTTC
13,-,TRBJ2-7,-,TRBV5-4,CASSPGGPYEQYF,TGTGCCAGCAGCCCCGGGGGGCCCTACGAGCAGTACTTC
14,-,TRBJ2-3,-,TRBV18,CASSPRGSADTQYF,TGTGCCAGCTCACCACGAGGGAGCGCAGATACGCAGTATTTT
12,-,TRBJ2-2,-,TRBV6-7,CASSSSAGELFF,-
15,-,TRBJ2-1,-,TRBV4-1,CASSSTGFGGNEQFF,TGCGCCAGCAGCTCTACAGGGTTTGGTGGCAATGAGCAGTTCTTC
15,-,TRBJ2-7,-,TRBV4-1,CASSQDTSETYEQYF,TGCGCCAGCAGCCAAGATACCAGCGAAACCTACGAGCAGTACTTC
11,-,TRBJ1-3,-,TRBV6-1,CASSVGNTIYF,TGTGCCAGCAGTGTCGGGAACACCATATATTTT
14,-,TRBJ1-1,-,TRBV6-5,CASSLTGGSGEAFF,TGTGCCAGCAGTCTCACTGGGGGGTCCGGTGAAGCTTTCTTT
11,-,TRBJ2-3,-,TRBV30,CASREADTQYF,TGTGCCTCAAGGGAGGCAGATACGCAGTATTTT
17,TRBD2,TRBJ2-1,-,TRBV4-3,CASSQDLRTSGKREQFF,TGCGCCAGCAGCCAAGATCTTCGGACTAGCGGGAAACGAGAGCAGTTCTTC